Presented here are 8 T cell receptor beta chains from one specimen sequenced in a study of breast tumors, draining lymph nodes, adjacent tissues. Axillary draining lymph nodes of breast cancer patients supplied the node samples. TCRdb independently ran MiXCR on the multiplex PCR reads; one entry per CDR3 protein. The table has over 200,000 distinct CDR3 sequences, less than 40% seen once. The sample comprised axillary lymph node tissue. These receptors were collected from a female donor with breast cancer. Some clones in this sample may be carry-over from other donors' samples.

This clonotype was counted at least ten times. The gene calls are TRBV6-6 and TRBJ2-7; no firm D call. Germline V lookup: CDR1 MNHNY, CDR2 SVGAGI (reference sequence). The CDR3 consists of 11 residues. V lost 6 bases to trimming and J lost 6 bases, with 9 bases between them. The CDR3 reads CASSRQAEQYF. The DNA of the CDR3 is TGTGCCAGCAGCCGACAAGCCGAGCAGTACTTC.

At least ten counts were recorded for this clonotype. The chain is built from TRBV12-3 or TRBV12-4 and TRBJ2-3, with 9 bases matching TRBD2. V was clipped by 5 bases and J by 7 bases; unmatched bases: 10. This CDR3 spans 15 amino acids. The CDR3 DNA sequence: TGTGCCAGCAGTAATAGCGGGAGAGGAGCGAATACGCAGTATTTT. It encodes CASSNSGRGANTQYF.

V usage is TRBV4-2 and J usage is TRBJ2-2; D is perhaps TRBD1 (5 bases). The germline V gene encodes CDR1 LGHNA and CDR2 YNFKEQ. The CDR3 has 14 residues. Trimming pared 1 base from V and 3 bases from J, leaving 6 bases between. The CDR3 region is CASSQARDTGELFF. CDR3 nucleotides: TGTGCCAGCAGCCAAGCCAGGGACACCGGGGAGCTGTTTTTT.

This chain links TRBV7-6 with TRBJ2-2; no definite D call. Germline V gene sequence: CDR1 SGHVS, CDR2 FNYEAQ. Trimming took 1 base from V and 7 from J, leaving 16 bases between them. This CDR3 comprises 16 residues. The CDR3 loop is CASSLGSGRALGELFF. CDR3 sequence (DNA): TGTGCCAGCAGCTTAGGATCTGGAAGGGCCCTCGGGGAGCTGTTTTTT.

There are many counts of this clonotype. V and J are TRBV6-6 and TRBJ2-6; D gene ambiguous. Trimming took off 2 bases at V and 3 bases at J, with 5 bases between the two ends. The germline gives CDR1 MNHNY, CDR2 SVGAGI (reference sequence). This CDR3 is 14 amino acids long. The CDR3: CASSYRFGANVLTF. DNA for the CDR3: TGTGCCAGCAGTTACCGTTTTGGGGCCAACGTCCTGACTTTC.

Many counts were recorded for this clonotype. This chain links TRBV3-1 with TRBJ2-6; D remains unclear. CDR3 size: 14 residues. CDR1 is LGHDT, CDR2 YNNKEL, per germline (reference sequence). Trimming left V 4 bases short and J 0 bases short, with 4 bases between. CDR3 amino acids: CASSPNSGANVLTF. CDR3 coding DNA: TGTGCCAGCAGCCCCAACTCTGGGGCCAACGTCCTGACTTTC.

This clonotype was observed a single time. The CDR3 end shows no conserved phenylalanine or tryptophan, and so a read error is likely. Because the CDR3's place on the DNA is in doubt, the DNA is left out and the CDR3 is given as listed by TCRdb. CDR3 in amino acids: CASSESGAVI. J is TRBJ2-7 and V is TRBV2. The length of the CDR3 is 10 amino acids, counting both ends. Germline values: CDR1 SNHLY, CDR2 FYNNEI.

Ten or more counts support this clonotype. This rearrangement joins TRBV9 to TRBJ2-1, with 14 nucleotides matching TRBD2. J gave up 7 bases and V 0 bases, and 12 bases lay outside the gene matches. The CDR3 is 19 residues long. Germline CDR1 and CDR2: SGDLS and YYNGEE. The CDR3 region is CASSVGGTSGGRGMNEQFF. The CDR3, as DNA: TGTGCCAGCAGCGTAGGAGGGACTAGCGGGGGCCGGGGGATGAATGAGCAGTTCTTC.